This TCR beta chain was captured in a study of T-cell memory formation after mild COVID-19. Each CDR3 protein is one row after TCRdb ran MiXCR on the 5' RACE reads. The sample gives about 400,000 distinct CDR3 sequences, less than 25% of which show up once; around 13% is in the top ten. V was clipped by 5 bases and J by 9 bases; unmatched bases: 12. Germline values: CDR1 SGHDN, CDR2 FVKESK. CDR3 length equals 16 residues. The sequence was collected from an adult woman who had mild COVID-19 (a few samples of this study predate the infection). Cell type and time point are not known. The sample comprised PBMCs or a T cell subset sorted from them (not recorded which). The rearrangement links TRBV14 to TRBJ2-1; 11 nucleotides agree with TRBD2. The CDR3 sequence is CASSSFRGLAAGEQFF. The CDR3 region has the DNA TGTGCCAGCAGCTCATTCCGGGGACTAGCGGCGGGTGAGCAGTTCTTC. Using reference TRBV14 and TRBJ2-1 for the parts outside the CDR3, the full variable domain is EAGVTQFPSHSVIEKGQTVTLRCDPISGHDNLYWYRRVMGKEIKFLLHFVKESKQDESGMPNNRFLAERTGGTYSTLKVQPAELEDSGVYFCASSSFRGLAAGEQFFGPGTRLTVL.